This T cell receptor beta chain stems from a study of T-cell memory formation after mild COVID-19. TCRdb ran MiXCR on the 5' RACE reads and lists one entry per CDR3 protein. This table has under 550,000 distinct CDR3 sequences, over 15% appearing once. In its sample, this clonotype was seen a few times. Its target is unknown. V shed 5 bases and J 7 bases; nucleotides not matched to a gene: 9. Germline CDR1 SGHTA, CDR2 FQGTGA. The length of the CDR3 is 16 residues. Study outcomes and limitations: Pre-infection memory carried some responding clones, suggesting that cross-reactive memory joined. Clones contracting across day 15 to 85 had a balanced CD4/CD8 profile; later expanding clones leaned CD4+. For contracting clones, CD4+ ones sat mainly in CM and EM, CD8+ in EMRA.

The receptor's source is a man aged 18 to 30 who had mild COVID-19 (a few samples of this study predate the infection). Cell type and time point are not known. Sample: PBMCs or a T cell subset sorted from them (not recorded which). The chain recombines TRBV7-3 with TRBJ2-1, with 12 bases matching TRBD2. The CDR3 nucleotides read TGTGCCAGCAGCCCCACCCTAGCGGGGGGGCGGAATGAGCAGTTCTTC. Residues: CASSPTLAGGRNEQFF.